This TCR beta chain comes out of a study of shared clonotypes between healthy human individuals. Study overall: CD8 memory received one plate per donor, CD8 naive two, CD4 memory three and CD4 naive three.

The study's findings and limits: Non-shared clonotypes had lower generation probabilities than those shared by all four donors. Clonotype sharing among donors was expected to depend on sequencing depth.

The CDR3 consists of 15 residues. CDR1 is GTSNPN and CDR2 is SVGIG in the germline V gene (reference sequence). Trimming left V 2 bases short and J 6 bases short, with 16 bases between. TCRdb's table, derived via immunoSEQ multiplex PCR, lists solely in-frame clones and lacks some. The sample yields 2 million to 2.5 million clones, roughly 93% seen once. On this clone itself: The antigen is unknown.

The V and J genes are TRBV30 and TRBJ1-4, with D unresolved. The TCR was taken from a man aged 18-30 years in good health. Some clones in this sample may be carry-over from other donors' samples. What was sequenced was naive CD4+ T cells from PBMCs. Subset described: CD45RA+ positively selected. As DNA, the CDR3 is TGTGCCTGGAGTACTGCAGGACGGAGAGATGAAAAACTGTTTTTT. Amino acid sequence: CAWSTAGRRDEKLFF.